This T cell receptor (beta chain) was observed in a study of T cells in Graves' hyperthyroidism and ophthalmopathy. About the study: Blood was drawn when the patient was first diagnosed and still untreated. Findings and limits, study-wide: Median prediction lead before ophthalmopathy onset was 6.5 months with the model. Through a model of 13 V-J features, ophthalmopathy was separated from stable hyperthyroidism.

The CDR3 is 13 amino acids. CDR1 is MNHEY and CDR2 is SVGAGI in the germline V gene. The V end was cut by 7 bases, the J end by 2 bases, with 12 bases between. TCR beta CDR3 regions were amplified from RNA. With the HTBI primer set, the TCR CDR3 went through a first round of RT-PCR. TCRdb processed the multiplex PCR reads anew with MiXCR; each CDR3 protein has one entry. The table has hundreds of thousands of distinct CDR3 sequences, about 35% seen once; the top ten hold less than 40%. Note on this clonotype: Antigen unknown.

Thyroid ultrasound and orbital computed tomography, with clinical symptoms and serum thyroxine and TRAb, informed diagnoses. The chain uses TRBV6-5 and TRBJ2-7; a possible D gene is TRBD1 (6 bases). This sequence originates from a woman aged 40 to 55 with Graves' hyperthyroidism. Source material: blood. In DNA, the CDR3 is TGTGCCAGCACCGACTGGGGGCCCTACGAGCAGTACTTC. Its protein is CASTDWGPYEQYF.